The 28 T cell receptor beta chains below all came from one sample that was sequenced in a study of cytomegalovirus exposure and HLA in healthy donors. The primer mix had 60 Vbeta and 13 Jbeta primers. The data were produced by immunoSEQ multiplex PCR, yet TCRdb's version contains in-frame clones alone and is incomplete. The sample holds around 97,000 clones. Sequencing was performed on PBMCs. The receptor source for this set is a man aged 35 to 55 in good health and CMV-seronegative.

The chain carries TRBV2 and TRBJ2-7; 8 nucleotides agree with TRBD2. CDR3 length: 15 amino acids. V lost 3 bases, J lost 2 bases, and 6 bases stayed unmatched. Germline CDR1 is SNHLY and CDR2 is FYNNEI. CDR3 sequence reads: CASSEWTGGPYEQYF. As DNA, the CDR3 is TGTGCCAGCAGTGAGTGGACGGGGGGGCCCTACGAGCAGTACTTC.

The chain has TRBV2 and TRBJ2-5; D is perhaps TRBD1 (6 bases). Germline-derived CDR1 and CDR2 are SNHLY and FYNNEI. Trimming cost V 5 bases and J 7 bases, with 11 bases left between them. The CDR3 has 12 residues. As DNA, the CDR3 is TGTGCCAGCAGTCTACAGGGTCGGACCCAGTACTTC. This encodes CASSLQGRTQYF. The variable domain in full, with the rest retrieved from reference TRBV2 and TRBJ2-5, is EPEVTQTPSHQVTQMGQEVILRCVPISNHLYFYWYRQILGQKVEFLVSFYNNEISEKSEIFDDQFSVERPDGSNFTLKIRSTKLEDSAMYFCASSLQGRTQYFGPGTRLLVL.

This chain links TRBV7-8 with TRBJ1-2, with D unclear. CDR1 and CDR2 (germline): SGHVS, FQNEAQ. The V end lost 3 bases, the J end lost 10 bases, and 15 bases lay between the germline ends. This CDR3 spans 13 amino acids. CDR3 loop: CASSLSRRDFYTF. The CDR3 nucleotides read TGTGCCAGCAGCTTGAGCCGCCGGGATTTCTACACCTTC.

CDR3 amino acids: CASSPHGGKGTGELFF. The CDR3 DNA is TGTGCCAGCAGCCCCCACGGGGGGAAGGGGACCGGGGAGCTGTTTTTT. V and J are TRBV7-9 and TRBJ2-2; 7 positions match TRBD2. Per the germline V gene, CDR1 is SEHNR and CDR2 is FQNEAQ (reference sequence). The CDR3 totals 16 residues. Germline trimming cut 5 bases from V and 5 bases from J; bases unmatched to any gene: 11.

CDR3 loop: CASRLGTGAYEQYF. The CDR3 DNA sequence: TGTGCCAGTAGATTGGGGACAGGGGCCTACGAGCAGTACTTC. The J gene is TRBJ2-7, the V gene TRBV19; 10 bases agree with TRBD1. Germline loops: CDR1 LNHDA, CDR2 SQIVND (reference sequence). V shed 6 bases and J 2 bases; nucleotides not matched to a gene: 4. The CDR3 covers 14 residues.

The chain employs TRBV7-6 and TRBJ2-1; 12 bases align to TRBD1. The CDR3 contains 16 residues. CDR1 SGHVS and CDR2 FNYEAQ come from the germline V gene. V shed 5 bases and J 7 bases; nucleotides not matched to a gene: 9. This chain's CDR3 is CASSVSGQGAWNEQFF. The CDR3 DNA follows: TGTGCCAGCAGCGTATCGGGACAGGGGGCGTGGAATGAGCAGTTCTTC.

V usage is TRBV4-3 and J usage is TRBJ2-1, with D maybe TRBD2 (6 bases). The CDR3 runs to 15 residues. The V gene lost 4 bases and the J gene lost 0 bases, with 10 bases spanning the gap. In germline, CDR1 is LGHNA, CDR2 YSLEER. CDR3 protein: CASSRDFGSYNEQFF. The CDR3 coding sequence is TGCGCCAGCAGCCGGGACTTTGGCTCCTACAATGAGCAGTTCTTC.

This chain joins TRBV2 and TRBJ1-5; D not resolved. The CDR3 runs to 14 residues. The V end was cut by 5 bases, the J end by 4 bases, with 12 bases between. Germline V gene sequence: CDR1 SNHLY, CDR2 FYNNEI. The CDR3 spells CASSSSGGNQPQHF. For the CDR3, the DNA is TGTGCCAGCAGTTCCTCGGGCGGGAATCAGCCCCAGCATTTT. Full variable domain (outside the CDR3, taken from reference TRBV2 and TRBJ1-5): EPEVTQTPSHQVTQMGQEVILRCVPISNHLYFYWYRQILGQKVEFLVSFYNNEISEKSEIFDDQFSVERPDGSNFTLKIRSTKLEDSAMYFCASSSSGGNQPQHFGDGTRLSIL.

This chain uses TRBV9 with TRBJ1-2, with D unresolved. There are 13 residues in the CDR3. Trimming removed 2 bases at V and 2 bases at J, with 7 bases between. CDR1 and CDR2 (germline): SGDLS, YYNGEE. In DNA form, the CDR3 reads TGTGCCAGCAGCGTCGACGGGAACTATGGCTACACCTTC. Residues: CASSVDGNYGYTF.

The CDR3 region is CAWSRESNQPQHF. Written as DNA, the CDR3 is TGTGCCTGGAGTCGTGAGAGCAATCAGCCCCAGCATTTT. This chain uses TRBV30 with TRBJ1-5; no clear D gene. The CDR3 is 13 amino acids. The V and J ends lost 2 bases and 1 base respectively, with 6 bases between them. CDR1 is GTSNPN, CDR2 SVGIG, per germline (reference sequence).

The J gene is TRBJ2-5, the V gene TRBV7-9, with TRBD2 matching 12 bases. Germline CDR1 and CDR2: SEHNR and FQNEAQ (reference sequence). V trimming: 1 base; J trimming: 4 bases; junction bases outside the gene matches: 7. This CDR3 has 17 residues. The CDR3 reads CASSLVLAGGPSETQYF. The CDR3 region has the DNA TGTGCCAGCAGCTTAGTTCTAGCGGGAGGGCCATCAGAGACCCAGTACTTC.

Comments on this clone: The junction differs from germline at one of its ends, possibly a read error. The chain carries TRBV11-3 and TRBJ2-2; possible D gene TRBD2, 6 bases. The CDR3 has 15 residues. Per germline, CDR1 SGHNT and CDR2 YENEEA. CDR3 nucleotides: TGTGCCCGCAGCTTATCGGGGGTGCAAACCGGGGAGCTGTTTTTT. It is translated as CARSLSGVQTGELFF.

This chain joins TRBV7-9 and TRBJ1-2, with TRBD1 matching 8 bases. The CDR3 is 15 amino acids. Unmatched junction bases numbered 7, after V lost 0 bases and J lost 7 bases. The germline gives CDR1 SEHNR, CDR2 FQNEAQ (reference sequence). The CDR3 reads CASSLAPGGVSGYTF. DNA of the CDR3: TGTGCCAGCAGCTTAGCCCCAGGGGGCGTCTCTGGCTACACCTTC.

The chain employs TRBV27 and TRBJ2-1; D remains unclear. Germline V gives CDR1 MNHEY, CDR2 SMNVEV (reference sequence). Deletions cut 4 bases from V and 7 bases from J, with 11 bases between. There are 13 residues in the CDR3. The CDR3 reads CASSSHPRNEQFF. CDR3 coding DNA: TGTGCCAGCAGTTCCCACCCCAGGAATGAGCAGTTCTTC.

This sequence joins TRBV20-1 and TRBJ1-5; D gene uncertain. Germline lookup yields CDR1 DFQATT and CDR2 SNEGSKA (reference sequence). V lost 3 bases, J lost 6 bases, and 3 bases lay in between. This CDR3 spans 10 amino acids. CDR3 nucleotide sequence: TGCAGTGCTAGCCGTCAGCCCCAGCATTTT. Translated: CSASRQPQHF.

This rearrangement joins TRBV10-3 to TRBJ1-2; D is perhaps TRBD1 (5 bases). Germline values: CDR1 ENHRY, CDR2 SYGVKD. The CDR3 length is 14 residues. V lost 0 bases, J lost 8 bases, and 13 bases lay in between. The CDR3 nucleotides read TGTGCCATCAGTGAGTCGACCCAGGGAAGCGGCTACACCTTC. Translating gives CAISESTQGSGYTF.

CDR3 DNA sequence: TGTGCCATAACGGGGACAGGGGGCTTTGGTTCGGGAGGCTACACCTTC. It specifies CAITGTGGFGSGGYTF. The chain has TRBV5-8 and TRBJ1-2; 12 positions agree with TRBD1. The CDR3 totals 16 residues. Trimming cost V 9 bases and J 8 bases; bases outside gene matches: 17. CDR1 is SGHTS and CDR2 is YDEGEE in the germline V gene.

The chain recombines TRBV7-9 with TRBJ1-5; TRBD1 might be the D (6 bases). V lost 5 bases and J lost 5, with 19 bases in between. The germline gives CDR1 SEHNR, CDR2 FQNEAQ (reference sequence). The CDR3 length is 16 residues. The CDR3 DNA reads TGTGCCAGCAGCCCTAGGGGGGGCAGGGGACATCAGCCCCAGCATTTT. Protein sequence: CASSPRGGRGHQPQHF.

This chain uses TRBV7-2 with TRBJ2-1; a possible D gene is TRBD1 (5 bases). CDR3 length: 13 residues. V lost 2 bases and J lost 6, with 8 bases in between. Germline loops: CDR1 SGHTA, CDR2 FQGNSA. The DNA of the CDR3 is TGTGCCAGCAGCTTAATTCAGGGCAATGAGCAGTTCTTC. Translating gives CASSLIQGNEQFF.

This chain links TRBV4-1 with TRBJ1-2; no definite D call. CDR1 is MGHRA, CDR2 YSYEKL, per germline. V lost 0 bases, J lost 7 bases, and 15 bases lay in between. The CDR3 is 15 amino acids. The CDR3 loop reads CASSQDVFPIGGYTF. The CDR3 coding sequence is TGCGCCAGCAGCCAAGACGTCTTTCCTATTGGTGGCTACACCTTC.

The chain links TRBV4-2 to TRBJ2-1; 9 bases are shared with TRBD2. This CDR3 is built from 13 residues. The germline V gene has CDR1 LGHNA and CDR2 YNFKEQ. J lost 5 bases, V lost 11 bases, and 7 bases had no gene match. The DNA for the CDR3 is TGTGCCGGTAGCGGGGGCCTAAACAATGAGCAGTTCTTC. This encodes CAGSGGLNNEQFF.

V usage is TRBV7-8 and J usage is TRBJ2-1; 9 bases match TRBD2. The CDR3 loop spans 15 amino acids. The germline CDR1 and CDR2 sequences are SGHVS and FQNEAQ. V lost 4 bases and J lost 7; bases outside the gene matches: 8. CDR3 coding DNA: TGTGCCAGCAGCTCCGGAACTAGCGGGCATAATGAGCAGTTCTTC. Translating it yields CASSSGTSGHNEQFF.

The chain couples TRBV30 to TRBJ1-1; no clear D gene. CDR3 length: 12 amino acids. Deletions cut 2 bases from V and 3 bases from J, with 7 bases between. Germline V CDR1 and CDR2: GTSNPN, SVGIG (reference sequence). This CDR3 reads CAWSTGYTEAFF. The CDR3 nucleotides are TGTGCCTGGAGTACGGGGTACACTGAAGCTTTCTTT.

The rearrangement uses TRBV6-4 and TRBJ2-7; D not certain. V lost 4 bases and J lost 0, with 7 bases in between. Looked up from germline, CDR1 is MRHNA and CDR2 is SNTAGT. This CDR3 has 13 residues. CDR3 region: CASSAPNSYEQYF. DNA for the CDR3: TGTGCCAGCAGTGCCCCCAACTCCTACGAGCAGTACTTC.

The rearrangement joins TRBV9 to TRBJ2-7; the match to TRBD2 covers 7 bases. The V and J ends lost 0 bases and 1 base, in that order; junction bases with no gene match: 4. The CDR3 sequence is 15 residues long. CDR1 SGDLS and CDR2 YYNGEE come from the germline V gene. The CDR3, as DNA: TGTGCCAGCAGCGTAGTTGCGGGAGAATCCTACGAGCAGTACTTC. This encodes CASSVVAGESYEQYF.

The J gene is TRBJ1-5, the V gene TRBV7-9, with 10 nucleotides matching TRBD1. V lost 9 bases and J lost 6; bases outside the gene matches: 17. This CDR3 is 17 amino acids long. Germline-derived CDR1 and CDR2 are SEHNR and FQNEAQ (reference sequence). CDR3 DNA: TGTGCCAGATATGGGGACAGGGGTGGCGAAGGGGGTCAGCCCCAGCATTTT. Amino acids: CARYGDRGGEGGQPQHF.

This chain joins TRBV7-8 and TRBJ1-5; D unclear. CDR1 is SGHVS, CDR2 FQNEAQ, per germline. CDR3 length: 16 residues. Trimming shortened V by 5 bases and J by 6 bases, and 20 bases separated the two germline ends. CDR3 DNA: TGTGCCAGCAGCCCAGTCCGGCTGTTCAGAGGTCAGCCCCAGCATTTT. This sequence encodes CASSPVRLFRGQPQHF.

This sequence joins TRBV7-6 and TRBJ1-1; TRBD1 matches 7 bases. The V segment lost 3 bases and the J segment 4 bases; nucleotides outside the gene matches: 26. The CDR3 covers 21 residues. Germline assignment: CDR1 SGHVS and CDR2 FNYEAQ. The CDR3 spells CASSFQHANRGTGPVGTEAFF. The CDR3 bases are TGTGCCAGCAGCTTCCAGCACGCAAACAGGGGAACGGGTCCGGTGGGCACTGAAGCTTTCTTT.